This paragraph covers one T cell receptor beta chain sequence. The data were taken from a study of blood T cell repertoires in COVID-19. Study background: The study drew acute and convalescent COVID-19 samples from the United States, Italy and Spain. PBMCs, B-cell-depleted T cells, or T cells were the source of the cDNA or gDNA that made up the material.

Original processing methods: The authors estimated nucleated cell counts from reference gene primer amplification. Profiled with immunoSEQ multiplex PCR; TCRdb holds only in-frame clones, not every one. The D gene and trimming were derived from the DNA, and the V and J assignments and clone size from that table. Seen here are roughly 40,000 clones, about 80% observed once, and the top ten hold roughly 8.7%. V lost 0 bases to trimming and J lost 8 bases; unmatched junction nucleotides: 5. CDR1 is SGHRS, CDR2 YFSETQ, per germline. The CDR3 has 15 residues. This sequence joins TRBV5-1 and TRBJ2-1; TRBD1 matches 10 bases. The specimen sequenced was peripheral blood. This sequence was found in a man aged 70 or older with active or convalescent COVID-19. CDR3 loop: CASSLEGTGVDEQFF. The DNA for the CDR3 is TGCGCCAGCAGCTTGGAGGGGACAGGGGTGGATGAGCAGTTCTTC. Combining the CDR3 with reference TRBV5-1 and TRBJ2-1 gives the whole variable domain KAGVTQTPRYLIKTRGQQVTLSCSPISGHRSVSWYQQTPGQGLQFLFEYFSETQRNKGNFPGRFSGRQFSNSRSEMNVSTLELGDSALYLCASSLEGTGVDEQFFGPGTRLTVL.